Sequencing of this TCR beta chain was carried out in a study of blood T cells in healthy people across ages. Turning to the study itself: Per two T cells, template switching captured roughly one barcoded beta molecule. The study's findings and limits: Unsorted PBMCs ruled out conclusive naive versus antigen-experienced comparison. The fall in TCR beta diversity per million T cells was roughly linear with age.

A note on this clonotype: Its matching antigen is unknown.

With a J-beta primer mix and a sample-barcoded 5' primer, a second PCR ran 7 to 11 cycles. Each CDR3 protein gets one entry after TCRdb re-called the 5' RACE reads with MiXCR. The sample has 700,000 to 800,000 distinct CDR3 sequences, roughly 41% seen once; the top ten hold approximately 22%. From germline, CDR1 is DFQATT and CDR2 SNEGSKA (reference sequence). Between the trimmed V and J ends, which lost 3 bases and 1 base, there was a span of 10 bases. This CDR3 spans 14 amino acids. Sequenced input: blood. This TCR derives from a woman aged 55-75 years in good health. The rearrangement joins TRBV20-1 to TRBJ2-1; tentative D call: TRBD1 (6 bases). CDR3 sequence (DNA): TGCAGTGCTAGGGGGGCGTTTTCCTACAATGAGCAGTTCTTC. Translating gives CSARGAFSYNEQFF.